This T cell receptor (beta chain) appears in the sequencing data of a study of shared clonotypes between healthy human individuals. Study results and caveats: Only blood was sampled; tissue repertoires likely differ.

Details on this clone: What it binds is unknown.

Germline lookup yields CDR1 KGHSH and CDR2 LQKENI. V was pared by 4 bases and J by 3 bases, with 2 bases of the junction left unmatched. The CDR3 has 14 residues. Clones were read by immunoSEQ multiplex PCR, and TCRdb kept only the in-frame ones, dropping some. This sample has about 980,000 clones; approximately 76% occur once, and the top ten carry nearly 1.5%. The clonotype comes from a man aged 18 to 30 in good health. The V call is TRBV18, the J call TRBJ2-3; 9 bases match TRBD1. The sequenced sample consisted of memory CD4+ T cells sorted from blood. Subset denoted: CD45RA-negative fraction. The CDR3 sequence: CASSRGTGTDTQYF. Here the CDR3 DNA reads TGTGCCAGCTCACGGGGGACAGGGACAGATACGCAGTATTTT.